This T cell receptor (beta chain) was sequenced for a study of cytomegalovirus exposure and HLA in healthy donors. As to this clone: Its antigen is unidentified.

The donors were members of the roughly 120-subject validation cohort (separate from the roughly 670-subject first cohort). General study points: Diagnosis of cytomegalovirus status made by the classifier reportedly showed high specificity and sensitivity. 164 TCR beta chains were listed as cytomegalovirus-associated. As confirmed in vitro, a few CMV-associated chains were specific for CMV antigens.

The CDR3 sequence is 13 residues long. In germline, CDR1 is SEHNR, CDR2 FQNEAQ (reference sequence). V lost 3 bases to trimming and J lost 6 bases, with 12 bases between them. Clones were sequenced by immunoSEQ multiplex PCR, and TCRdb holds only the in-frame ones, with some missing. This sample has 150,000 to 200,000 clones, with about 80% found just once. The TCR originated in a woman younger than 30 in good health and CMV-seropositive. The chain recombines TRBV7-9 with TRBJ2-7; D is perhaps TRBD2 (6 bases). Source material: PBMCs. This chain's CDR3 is CASSLMGGSEQYF. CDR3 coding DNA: TGTGCCAGCAGCTTGATGGGGGGATCCGAGCAGTACTTC.